This TCR beta chain is from a study of OX40 agonist ivuxolimab in advanced cancers. General study results and limits: At 0.1 to 3.0 mg/kg and by week 6, CD4+ and CD8+ T cells in the blood had expanded clonally.

Between the trimmed V and J ends, which lost 1 base and 5 bases, there was a span of 14 bases. This CDR3 comprises 15 residues. Looked up from germline, CDR1 is LNHNV and CDR2 is YYDKDF (reference sequence). Generated by immunoSEQ multiplex PCR, the TCRdb table keeps only in-frame clones and is missing some. The repertoire holds some 64,000 clones, with roughly 90% as singletons. A note on this clone: No antigen is known for it.

Sequencing used CD4+ or CD8+ T cells sorted from blood, obtained in a trial of the OX40 agonist ivuxolimab. The source is an adult with an advanced solid tumor such as melanoma, head and neck, liver or kidney cancer. The chain employs TRBV15 and TRBJ1-1, with D possibly TRBD1 on 6 matching bases. DNA of the CDR3: TGTGCCACCAGCAGAGTGACCCCTCAGGGGACTGAAGCTTTCTTT. Translating it yields CATSRVTPQGTEAFF.